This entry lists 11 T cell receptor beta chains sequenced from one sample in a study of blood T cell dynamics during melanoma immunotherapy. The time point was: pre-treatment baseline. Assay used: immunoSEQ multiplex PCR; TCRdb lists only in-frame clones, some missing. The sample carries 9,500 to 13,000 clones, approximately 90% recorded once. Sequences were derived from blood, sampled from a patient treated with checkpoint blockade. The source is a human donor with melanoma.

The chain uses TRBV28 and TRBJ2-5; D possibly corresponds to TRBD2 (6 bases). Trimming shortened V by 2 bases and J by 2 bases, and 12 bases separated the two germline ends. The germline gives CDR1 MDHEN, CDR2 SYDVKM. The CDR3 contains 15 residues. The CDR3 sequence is CASSLAGTAQETQYF. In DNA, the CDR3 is TGTGCCAGCAGTTTAGCGGGGACCGCGCAAGAGACCCAGTACTTC.

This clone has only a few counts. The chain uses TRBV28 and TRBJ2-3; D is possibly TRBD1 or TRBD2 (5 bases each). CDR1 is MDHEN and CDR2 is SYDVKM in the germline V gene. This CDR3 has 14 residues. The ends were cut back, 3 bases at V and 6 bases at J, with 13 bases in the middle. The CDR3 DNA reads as TGTGCCAGCAGTTTCCTGTCAGGGACGGATACGCAGTATTTT. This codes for CASSFLSGTDTQYF.

The CDR3 here is CASRHPGQGLEQYF. The DNA of the CDR3 is TGTGCCAGCAGACATCCGGGACAGGGCCTCGAGCAGTACTTC. The V and J genes are TRBV11-2 and TRBJ2-7; 9 nucleotides match TRBD1. V lost 6 bases to trimming and J lost 6 bases; unmatched junction nucleotides: 9. The germline CDR1 and CDR2 sequences are SGHAT and FQNNGV. The CDR3 totals 14 residues.

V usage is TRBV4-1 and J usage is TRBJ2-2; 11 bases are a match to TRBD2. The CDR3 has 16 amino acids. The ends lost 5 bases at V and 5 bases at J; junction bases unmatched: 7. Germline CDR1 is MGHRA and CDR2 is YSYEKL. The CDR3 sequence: CASSTGTSGVTGELFF. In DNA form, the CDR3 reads TGCGCCAGCAGCACTGGGACTAGCGGAGTTACCGGGGAGCTGTTTTTT.

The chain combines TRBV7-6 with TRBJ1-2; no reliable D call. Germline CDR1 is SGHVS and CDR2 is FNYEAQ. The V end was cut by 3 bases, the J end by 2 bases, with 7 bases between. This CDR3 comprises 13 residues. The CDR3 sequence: CASSLGMNYGYTF. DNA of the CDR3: TGTGCCAGCAGCTTGGGGATGAACTATGGCTACACCTTC.

The CDR3 region has the DNA TGTGCCAGCAGTCCTATGGCCCAGGGAAACACCATATATTTT. Translation: CASSPMAQGNTIYF. V usage is TRBV7-6 and J usage is TRBJ1-3; D not certain. Trimming removed 6 bases at V and 4 bases at J, with 13 bases between. The germline V gene has CDR1 SGHVS and CDR2 FNYEAQ. The CDR3 has 14 residues. The whole variable domain, remainder taken from reference TRBV7-6 and TRBJ1-3, is GAGVSQSPRYKVTKRGQDVALRCDPISGHVSLYWYRQALGQGPEFLTYFNYEAQQDKSGLPNDRFSAERPEGSISTLTIQRTEQRDSAMYRCASSPMAQGNTIYFGEGSWLTVV.

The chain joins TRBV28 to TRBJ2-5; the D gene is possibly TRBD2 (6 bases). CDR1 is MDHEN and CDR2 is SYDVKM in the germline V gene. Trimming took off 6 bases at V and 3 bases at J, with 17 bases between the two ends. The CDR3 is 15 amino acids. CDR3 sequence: CASSFKWLAEETQYF. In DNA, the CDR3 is TGTGCCAGCAGCTTTAAGTGGTTAGCGGAAGAGACCCAGTACTTC.

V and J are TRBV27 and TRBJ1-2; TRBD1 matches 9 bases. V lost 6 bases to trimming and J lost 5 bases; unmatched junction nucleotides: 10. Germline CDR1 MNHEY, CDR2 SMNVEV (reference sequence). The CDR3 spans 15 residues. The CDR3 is CASSLEGQGIYGYTF. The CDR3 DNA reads TGTGCCAGCAGCCTAGAGGGACAGGGAATTTATGGCTACACCTTC.

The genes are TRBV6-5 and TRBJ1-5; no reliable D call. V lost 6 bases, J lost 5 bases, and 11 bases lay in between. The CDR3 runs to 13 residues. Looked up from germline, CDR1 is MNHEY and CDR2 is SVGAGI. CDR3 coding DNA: TGTGCCAGCAGCCAAAGGAGAGATCAGCCCCAGCATTTT. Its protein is CASSQRRDQPQHF.

Here the CDR3 reads CASSVRTGLMNTEAFF. CDR3 coding DNA: TGTGCCAGCAGTGTACGGACAGGGCTCATGAACACTGAAGCTTTCTTT. The gene calls are TRBV6-6 and TRBJ1-1, with 8 bases matching TRBD1. The V and J ends lost 5 bases and 0 bases, in that order; junction bases with no gene match: 8. The germline V gene has CDR1 MNHNY and CDR2 SVGAGI (reference sequence). CDR3 length: 16 amino acids.

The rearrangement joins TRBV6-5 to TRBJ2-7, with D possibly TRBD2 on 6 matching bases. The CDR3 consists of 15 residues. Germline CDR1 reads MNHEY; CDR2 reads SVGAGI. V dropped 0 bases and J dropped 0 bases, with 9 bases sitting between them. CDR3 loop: CASSYSAGSSYEQYF. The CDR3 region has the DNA TGTGCCAGCAGTTACTCTGCCGGGAGCTCCTACGAGCAGTACTTC.